The 14 T cell receptor beta chains given below trace back to one sample, sequenced in a study of cytomegalovirus exposure and HLA in healthy donors (dated by TCRdb to between 2016 and 2019). The library was generated by the immunoSEQ multiplex PCR assay. For the multiplex PCR, a mixture combining 60 forward primers for TCR Vbeta segments and 13 reverse primers for TCR Jbeta segments was used. The table was pulled from immuneACCESS by TCRdb, which kept in-frame rearrangements only. Such tables lose some clones; where checked, under half of the loss comes from unresolved V genes, and the rest has no known cause. Across this sample there are under 200,000 clones, with approximately 67% seen only once. The ten largest clonotypes hold around 4.3% of the sample. Sequencing was done on a sample of PBMCs. These receptors all come from a woman under 30 in good health and CMV-seropositive.

The J gene is TRBJ1-6, the V gene TRBV5-1, with D possibly matching TRBD1 (6 bases). V lost 0 bases to trimming and J lost 1 base, with 8 bases between them. The CDR3 covers 16 residues. Germline V gene lookup returns CDR1 SGHRS and CDR2 YFSETQ. The chain's CDR3 is CASSLDRVSYNSPLHF. CDR3 coding DNA: TGCGCCAGCAGCTTGGACAGGGTATCCTATAATTCACCCCTCCACTTT.

For the CDR3, the DNA is TGTGCCATCAGTGTGGAGGGGTCCTATGGCTACACCTTC. Translated: CAISVEGSYGYTF. The gene calls are TRBV10-3 and TRBJ1-2; weak D call: TRBD1 (5 bases). The CDR3 is 13 amino acids. Looked up from germline, CDR1 is ENHRY and CDR2 is SYGVKD. The V and J ends lost 4 bases and 4 bases respectively, with 10 bases between them.

The genes are TRBV7-6 and TRBJ2-7; 7 nucleotides line up with TRBD1. CDR3 length: 15 residues. Losses at the gene ends were 2 bases for V and 1 base for J; bases not matched to a gene: 5. The germline V gene has CDR1 SGHVS and CDR2 FNYEAQ. In DNA, the CDR3 is TGTGCCAGCAGCTTATCAGGGGGTAGGTCCTACGAGCAGTACTTC. Protein: CASSLSGGRSYEQYF.

This chain joins TRBV5-1 and TRBJ2-7, with 8 nucleotides matching TRBD2. The CDR3 loop spans 15 amino acids. With V trimmed by 0 bases and J by 4 bases, 6 bases remained unmatched. The germline V gene has CDR1 SGHRS and CDR2 YFSETQ. For the CDR3, the DNA is TGCGCCAGCAGCTTGGGAAACGGGAGGGGGTACGAGCAGTACTTC. Encoded protein: CASSLGNGRGYEQYF. Combining the CDR3 with reference TRBV5-1 and TRBJ2-7 gives the whole variable domain KAGVTQTPRYLIKTRGQQVTLSCSPISGHRSVSWYQQTPGQGLQFLFEYFSETQRNKGNFPGRFSGRQFSNSRSEMNVSTLELGDSALYLCASSLGNGRGYEQYFGPGTRLTVT.

DNA for the CDR3: TGTGCCAGCAGCTTAGCGAGAAGCTCCTACGAGCAGTACTTC. It translates to CASSLARSSYEQYF. The J gene is TRBJ2-7, the V gene TRBV7-2; D is ambiguous. CDR3 size: 14 residues. The germline V gene encodes CDR1 SGHTA and CDR2 FQGNSA. V lost 0 bases to trimming and J lost 0 bases, with 6 bases between them.

The chain employs TRBV19 and TRBJ2-5; D is perhaps TRBD2 (6 bases). The CDR3 runs 14 residues. Trimming removed 5 bases at V and 5 bases at J, with 15 bases between. Germline V gene lookup returns CDR1 LNHDA and CDR2 SQIVND (reference sequence). The CDR3 DNA is TGTGCCAGTAGTCCCTCTGCGGGAATGGAGACCCAGTACTTC. Its translation: CASSPSAGMETQYF.

The V gene is TRBV29-1, the J gene TRBJ1-2; D possibly corresponds to TRBD1 (5 bases). The germline CDR1 and CDR2 sequences are SQVTM and ANQGSEA. Trimming took 7 bases from V and 6 from J, leaving 18 bases between them. This CDR3 contains 13 residues. The CDR3 DNA is TGCAGCGCTGGATCGGGGGATTCTCATGGCTACACCTTC. This translates into CSAGSGDSHGYTF.

This rearrangement joins TRBV20-1 to TRBJ2-1; TRBD1 matches at 7 bases. With V trimmed by 5 bases and J by 10 bases, 5 bases remained unmatched. The CDR3 is 11 residues long. Germline V lookup: CDR1 DFQATT, CDR2 SNEGSKA (reference sequence). In nucleotides, the CDR3 is TGCAGTGCTTTGGACAGGACGGAGCAGTTCTTC. This gives the protein CSALDRTEQFF.

This clone was recorded a few times. Germline is not matched at one junction end, which may reflect a read error. At the DNA level, this CDR3 is encoded by other sequences in the same sample as well. The gene calls are TRBV6-1 and TRBJ1-2; D gene ambiguous. Germline V gene sequence: CDR1 MNHNS, CDR2 SASEGT. The CDR3 is 15 amino acids. CDR3: CASNFVARLHYGYTF. The CDR3 coding sequence is TGTGCCAGCAATTTCGTGGCCAGACTTCACTATGGCTACACCTTT.

The chain employs TRBV19 and TRBJ2-7; 15 nucleotides agree with TRBD2. From germline, CDR1 is LNHDA and CDR2 SQIVND (reference sequence). The length of the CDR3 is 16 residues. V was clipped by 2 bases and J by 9 bases; unmatched bases: 8. The CDR3 nucleotides are TGTGCCAGTAGTATAACACCAGGACTAGCGGGAGGGGTGCAGTACTTC. This translates into CASSITPGLAGGVQYF.

The chain recombines TRBV6-5 with TRBJ2-3; the D gene is possibly TRBD2 (5 bases). V was cut by 2 bases and J by 7 bases, with 13 bases left in between. There are 14 residues in the CDR3. Germline V gene data show CDR1 as MNHEY and CDR2 as SVGAGI. The chain's CDR3 is CASSYADSAYTQYF. The CDR3 DNA reads as TGTGCCAGCAGTTACGCGGACTCCGCGTATACGCAGTATTTT.

The V gene is TRBV6-1, the J gene TRBJ1-1; a possible D gene is TRBD1 (6 bases). Germline lookup yields CDR1 MNHNS and CDR2 SASEGT. CDR3 length: 13 amino acids. V lost 3 bases and J lost 3, with 8 bases in between. This chain's CDR3 is CASSDGQHTEAFF. The CDR3 nucleotides are TGTGCCAGCAGTGATGGACAGCACACTGAAGCTTTCTTT.

This sequence joins TRBV28 and TRBJ1-2; TRBD1 agrees at 8 bases. This CDR3 has 13 amino acids. Germline V gene data show CDR1 as MDHEN and CDR2 as SYDVKM. V shed 5 bases, J shed 4 bases, and the junction held 3 bases outside the gene matches. The CDR3, as DNA: TGTGCCAGCAGTCCGGGACAGGTCTATGGCTACACCTTC. Amino acids: CASSPGQVYGYTF.

This clone was observed a few times. The chain combines TRBV27 with TRBJ2-2; 7 positions agree with TRBD2. CDR1 MNHEY and CDR2 SMNVEV come from the germline V gene (reference sequence). The CDR3 sequence is 21 residues long. The junction had 27 bases not matched to a gene; V was cut back by 8 bases and J by 3 bases. This chain's CDR3 is CASSRRGQGGGRERDTGELFF. The CDR3 nucleotides are TGTGCCAGCTCAAGGAGGGGCCAGGGAGGTGGGAGGGAGCGCGACACCGGGGAGCTGTTTTTT.